A selection of T cell receptor beta chains follows, all from one sample in a study of OX40 agonist ivuxolimab in advanced cancers. Sequenced by immunoSEQ multiplex PCR; TCRdb stores in-frame clones only, minus some. The sample carries around 58,000 clones, around 92% recorded once. The sample in question was CD4+ or CD8+ T cells sorted from blood, obtained in a trial of the OX40 agonist ivuxolimab. These receptors all come from an adult with an advanced solid tumor such as melanoma, head and neck, liver or kidney cancer. Both conserved end residues are part of each CDR3. The D gene is left open where the match is weak. Only some rows state a clone size, as once, few, many or a class for expanded clones.

CDR3	DNA	size	V	J	D
CATTQGAVNQPQHF	TGTGCCACTACACAGGGGGCGGTCAATCAGCCCCAGCATTTT	-	TRBV6-5	TRBJ1-5	TRBD1
CASSQDPARGPSTDTQYF	TGCGCCAGCAGCCAAGATCCCGCCAGGGGCCCTAGCACAGATACGCAGTATTTT	-	TRBV4-1	TRBJ2-3	-
CASSSGGEQFF	TGTGCCAGCTCCTCAGGGGGTGAGCAGTTCTTC	-	TRBV9	TRBJ2-1	TRBD1
CASSRLSRDSAYEQYF	TGTGCCAGCAGTCGCTTGAGTCGGGACAGTGCCTACGAGCAGTACTTC	-	TRBV6-6	TRBJ2-7	TRBD1
CASSRGELDTQYF	TGTGCCAGCAGCCGAGGAGAGTTGGATACGCAGTATTTT	-	TRBV14	TRBJ2-3	-
CASSALWGNTEAFF	TGTGCCAGCAGCGCACTGTGGGGGAACACTGAAGCTTTCTTT	once	TRBV5-5	TRBJ1-1	-
CASSSGQRRSYEQYF	TGTGCCAGCAGCTCCGGACAGCGGCGATCCTACGAGCAGTACTTC	-	TRBV7-3	TRBJ2-7	-
CASSESPSAPYEQYF	TGTGCCAGCAGTGAATCCCCTAGCGCCCCCTACGAGCAGTACTTC	-	TRBV2	TRBJ2-7	-
CASSLPIATSTDTQYF	TGTGCCAGCTCCCTACCGATAGCGACTAGCACAGATACGCAGTATTTT	-	TRBV18	TRBJ2-3	-
CASSLVRADYNEQFF	TGTGCCAGCAGCCTTGTCAGGGCGGACTACAATGAGCAGTTCTTC	-	TRBV7-8	TRBJ2-1	-
CASSQEAGNNQPQHF	TGTGCCAGCAGCCAGGAAGCAGGGAACAATCAGCCCCAGCATTTT	-	TRBV5-7	TRBJ1-5	-
CASSQVWTGNTEAFF	TGCGCCAGCAGCCAAGTCTGGACGGGGAACACTGAAGCTTTCTTT	-	TRBV4-3	TRBJ1-1	-
CASSQDSWILNQPQHF	TGTGCCAGCAGCCAAGATTCGTGGATTTTAAATCAGCCCCAGCATTTT	-	TRBV4-2	TRBJ1-5	-
CASSEVGGSYNEQFF	TGTGCCAGCAGTGAAGTTGGGGGTTCCTACAATGAGCAGTTCTTC	-	TRBV6-1	TRBJ2-1	-
CASGSEVSYEQYF	TGTGCCAGCGGTTCAGAGGTCTCCTACGAGCAGTACTTC	-	TRBV9	TRBJ2-7	-
CASSLERLPTPANEKLFF	TGTGCCAGCAGCTTAGAGCGTCTGCCCACTCCAGCTAATGAAAAACTGTTTTTT	-	TRBV7-9	TRBJ1-4	-